The clone carrying this T cell receptor beta chain was found a few times. Its target is not known. TCRdb re-derived calls from the 5' RACE reads in MiXCR, one entry per CDR3 protein. The sample shows roughly 700,000 distinct CDR3 sequences, around a fifth of them seen only once. These data originate in a study of CD8 T cells in ankylosing spondylitis. Findings and caveats of the study: One TCR beta motif, made up of under ten highly homologous variants, appeared characteristic of ankylosing spondylitis blood.

In germline, CDR1 is PRHDT, CDR2 FYEKMQ (reference sequence). The CDR3 extends over 15 amino acids. V shed 5 bases and J 2 bases; nucleotides not matched to a gene: 5. This clonotype was sampled from a male donor with ankylosing spondylitis. Sample: blood, either unsorted or a sorted T cell fraction (not recorded which). The J gene is TRBJ2-2, the V gene TRBV13; the match to TRBD1 covers 7 bases. Written as DNA, the CDR3 is TGTGCCAGCAGCACCCGGACAGGCAACACCGGGGAGCTGTTTTTT. Translating gives CASSTRTGNTGELFF.